This section outlines one TCR beta chain sequence together with its context. One junction end does not reproduce the germline sequence, and a read error may be involved. The data originate from a study of blood T cells in healthy people across ages. This CDR3 comprises 16 residues. From germline, CDR1 is SGHTA and CDR2 FQGNSA. PCR was performed a second time for roughly 7 to 11 cycles using a sample-barcoded 5' primer and a J-beta primer mix. A tag from a template-switch adaptor with 12 random nucleotides marked each cDNA molecule. TCRdb processed the 5' RACE reads anew with MiXCR; each CDR3 protein has one entry. The sample records 700,000 to 850,000 distinct CDR3 sequences, about 36% being singletons.

This clonotype was sampled from a man aged 18 to 30 in good health. The chain links TRBV7-2 to TRBJ2-1; 13 bases fit TRBD2. Sequenced: blood. Here the CDR3 reads CAGSLAGTSGDNEQFF. As DNA, the CDR3 is TGTGCCGGCAGCTTAGCTGGGACTAGCGGGGACAATGAGCAGTTCTTC.